This T cell receptor (beta chain) was retrieved from a study of T cell responses to AZD1222 COVID-19 vaccine. Study results and limitations: The repertoires were collected only after the peak T cell response. Spike-specific TCR repertoires showed rising breadth and depth after two AZD1222 doses.

Points on this clone: Its antigen is still unknown.

The protocol was immunoSEQ multiplex PCR, while the TCRdb copy is restricted to in-frame clones and leaves out a portion. Of 150,000 or so clones listed, over 90% are singletons. The CDR3 is made up of 13 amino acids. The ends were cut back, 2 bases at V and 8 bases at J, with 12 bases in the middle. The germline gives CDR1 MNHEY, CDR2 SVGEGT. The receptor was isolated from an adult in good health. Here the sequenced sample was peripheral blood, taken on day 0 of AZD1222 vaccination. The rearrangement links TRBV6-2 or TRBV6-3 to TRBJ1-2; D perhaps matches TRBD1 (5 bases). DNA of the CDR3: TGTGCCAGCAGTTACGGGGGGTGGAGCGGCTACACCTTC. As protein: CASSYGGWSGYTF.